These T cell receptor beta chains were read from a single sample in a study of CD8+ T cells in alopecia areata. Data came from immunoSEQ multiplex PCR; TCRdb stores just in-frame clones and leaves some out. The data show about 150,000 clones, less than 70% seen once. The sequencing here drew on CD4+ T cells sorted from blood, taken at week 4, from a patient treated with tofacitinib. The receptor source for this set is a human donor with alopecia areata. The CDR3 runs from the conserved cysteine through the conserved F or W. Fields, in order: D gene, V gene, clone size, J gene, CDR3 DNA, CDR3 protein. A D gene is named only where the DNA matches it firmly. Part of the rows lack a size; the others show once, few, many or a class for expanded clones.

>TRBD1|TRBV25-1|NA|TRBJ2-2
TGTGCCAGCAGGAGGGGACAGGGATCCGGGGAGCTGTTTTTT
CASRRGQGSGELFF
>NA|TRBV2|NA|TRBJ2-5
TGTGCCAGCAGTCCCCGGGCCATCCAAGAGACCCAGTACTTC
CASSPRAIQETQYF
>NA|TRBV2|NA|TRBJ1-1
TGTGCCAGCTGCGGGGAAACGAACACTGAAGCTTTCTTT
CASCGETNTEAFF
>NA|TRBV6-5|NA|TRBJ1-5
TGTGCCAGCAGCCTCGACAGCAATCAGCCCCAGCATTTT
CASSLDSNQPQHF
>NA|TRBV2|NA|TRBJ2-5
TGTGCCAGCAGTGGAGGACAGTACCAAGAGACCCAGTACTTC
CASSGGQYQETQYF
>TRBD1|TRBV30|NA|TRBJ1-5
TGTGCCTGGAGTGTCGGGGACAGGGGTGATCAGCCCCAGCATTTT
CAWSVGDRGDQPQHF
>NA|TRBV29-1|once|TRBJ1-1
TGCAGCGTTGAGAGGGGGAGCGGGGCTTTCTTT
CSVERGSGAFF
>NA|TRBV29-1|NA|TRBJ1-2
TGCAGCGTTGGACAGATAGCTAACTATGGCTACACCTTC
CSVGQIANYGYTF
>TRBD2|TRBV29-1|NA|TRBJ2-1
TGCAGCGTCTATGGGACTAGCGGGGGTTCCTACAATGAGCAGTTCTTC
CSVYGTSGGSYNEQFF
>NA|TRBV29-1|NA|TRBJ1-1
TGCAGCGTCACTCCCTACGTGGGAGCTTTCTTT
CSVTPYVGAFF
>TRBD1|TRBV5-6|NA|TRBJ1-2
TGTGCCAGCAGCTTGGTAGGCCCGACAGGGGACGGCTACACCTTC
CASSLVGPTGDGYTF
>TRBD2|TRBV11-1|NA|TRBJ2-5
TGTGCCAGCAGCCTACTAGCGTCCGACCAAGAGACCCAGTACTTC
CASSLLASDQETQYF
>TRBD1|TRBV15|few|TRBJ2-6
TGTGCCACCAGCAGATGGATTGGGACAGGCAAAACCTCTGGGGCCAACGTCCTGACTTTC
CATSRWIGTGKTSGANVLTF
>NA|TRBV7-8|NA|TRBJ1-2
TGTGCCAGCAGCTTAGAAAGGGGACTAAGCTATGGCTACACCTTC
CASSLERGLSYGYTF
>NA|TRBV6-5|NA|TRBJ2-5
TGTGCCAGCAGAAACATCGAGACCCAGTACTTC
CASRNIETQYF
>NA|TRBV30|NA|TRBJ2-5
TGTGCCTGGAGTGAAGGCATTAGTCTTGGGACCCAGTACTTC
CAWSEGISLGTQYF
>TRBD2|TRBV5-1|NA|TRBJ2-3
TGCGCCAGCGGCGTTGGGACTAGCGGCACAGATACGCAGTATTTT
CASGVGTSGTDTQYF
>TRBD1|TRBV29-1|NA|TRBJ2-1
TGCAGCGTTCTAGGGGGGACAGGGGGCAATGAGCAGTTCTTC
CSVLGGTGGNEQFF
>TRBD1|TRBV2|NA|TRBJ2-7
TGTGCCAGCAGTCCCCAACAGGGGCCGGGAGAGCAGTACTTC
CASSPQQGPGEQYF
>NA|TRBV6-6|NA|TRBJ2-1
TGTGCCAGCAGTTACTCGAAGGACGTCGAGCAGTTCTTC
CASSYSKDVEQFF
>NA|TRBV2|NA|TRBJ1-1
TGTGCCAGCATTCCCTTCTTAACTAGGGCGAACACTGAAGCTTTCTTT
CASIPFLTRANTEAFF
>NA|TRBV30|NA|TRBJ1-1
TGTGCCTGGAGTGAGACGGGGGCAGATGAAGCTTTCTTT
CAWSETGADEAFF
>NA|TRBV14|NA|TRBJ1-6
TGTGCCAGCAGCCAAGTGAGGAGGAATTCACCCCTCCACTTT
CASSQVRRNSPLHF
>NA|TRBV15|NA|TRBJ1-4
TGTGCCACCAGCAGAGACCGCTCGGAAAAACTGTTTTTT
CATSRDRSEKLFF
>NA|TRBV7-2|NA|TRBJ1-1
TGTGCCAGCAGCTTGCTGGGGGAGAACACTGAAGCTTTCTTT
CASSLLGENTEAFF
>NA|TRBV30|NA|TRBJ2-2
TGTGCCTGGAGTGTACAGGCCACCGGGGAGCTGTTTTTT
CAWSVQATGELFF
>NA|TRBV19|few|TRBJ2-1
TGTGCCAGTAGTATCTCCCGTTTAAGTGAGCAGTTCTTC
CASSISRLSEQFF
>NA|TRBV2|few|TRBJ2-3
TGTGCCAGCAGTGAATTGGGACGGAGCACAGATACGCAGTATTTT
CASSELGRSTDTQYF
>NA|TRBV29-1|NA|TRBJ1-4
TGCAGCGTTACCAGATTTGCAACTAATGAAAAACTGTTTTTT
CSVTRFATNEKLFF
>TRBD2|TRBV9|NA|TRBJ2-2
TGTGCCAGCAGCGTAGGTCCAGCGGGGAGCGTCGGGGAGCTGTTTTTT
CASSVGPAGSVGELFF
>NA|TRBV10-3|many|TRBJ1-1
TGTGCCATCAGTGACACCTTGGCGGCGAACACTGAAGCTTTCTTT
CAISDTLAANTEAFF
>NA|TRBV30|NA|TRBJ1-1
TGTGCCTGGAGTTTTAGGGCTGGTGGAAACACTGAAGCTTTCTTT
CAWSFRAGGNTEAFF
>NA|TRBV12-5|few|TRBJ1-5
TGTGCTAGTGGACGCGTTACAGGGTCCAGAGGCAGCAATCAGCCCCAGCATTTT
CASGRVTGSRGSNQPQHF
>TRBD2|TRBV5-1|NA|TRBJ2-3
TGCGCCAGCAGCTTGGCCCTGGGCGGGGGAAGCACAGATACGCAGTATTTT
CASSLALGGGSTDTQYF
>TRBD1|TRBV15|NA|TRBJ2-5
TGTGCCACCAGCAGAGCCGGGACAGCGCAAGAGACCCAGTACTTC
CATSRAGTAQETQYF
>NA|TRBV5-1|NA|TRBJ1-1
TGCGCCAGCAGCTTACAGGGGAACACTGAAGCTTTCTTT
CASSLQGNTEAFF
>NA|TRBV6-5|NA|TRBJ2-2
TGTGCCAGCACTCTCGCCGGGACAGGGGAGCTGTTTTTT
CASTLAGTGELFF
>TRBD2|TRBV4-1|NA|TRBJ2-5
TGCGCCAGCAGCCAATTTAGCGGGGTCTTCCAAGAGACCCAGTACTTC
CASSQFSGVFQETQYF
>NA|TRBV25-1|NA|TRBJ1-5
TGTGCCAGCAGTGAATCGATTTCGAGCAATCAGCCCCAGCATTTT
CASSESISSNQPQHF
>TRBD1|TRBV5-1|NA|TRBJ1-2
TGCGCCAGCAGCGAGACGACAGGGCTCTATGGCTACACCTTC
CASSETTGLYGYTF
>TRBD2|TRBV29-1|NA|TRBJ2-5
TGCAGCGCCTACCTCGGGCGCGGGGGGACCCAGTACTTC
CSAYLGRGGTQYF
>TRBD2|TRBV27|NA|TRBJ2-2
TGTGCCAGCAGTACCCGGGAGGGTTGGACCGGGGAGCTGTTTTTT
CASSTREGWTGELFF
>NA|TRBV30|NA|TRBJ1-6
TGTGCCTGGAGTTCGGGAGTGGACTCACCCCTCCACTTT
CAWSSGVDSPLHF
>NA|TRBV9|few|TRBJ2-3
TGTGCCAGCAGCCCCCACACCCACTCGCAGTATTTT
CASSPHTHSQYF
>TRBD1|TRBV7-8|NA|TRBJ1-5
TGTGCCAGCAGCCAAGGACAGGCCGTTAGCAATCAGCCCCAGCATTTT
CASSQGQAVSNQPQHF